This passage covers 15 T cell receptor beta chains from one sample sequenced in a study of human CD8 memory T cell subsets. Libraries of TCR beta chains were produced by 5' RACE (UMI-labeled). No DNA is given; TCRdb re-called the 5' RACE reads and lists each CDR3 protein once. The table lists thousands of distinct CDR3 sequences, with 20% to 25% in the top ten. The sequencing input was CD8+ T cells from PBMCs. Receptors originate from a human donor in good health.

The chain carries TRBV11-2 and TRBJ2-1. CDR1 and CDR2 (germline): SGHAT, FQNNGV. CDR3 length: 14 residues. This chain's CDR3 is CASSLERSYNEQFF.

The V and J genes are TRBV28 and TRBJ2-2; absent DNA, TCRdb's TRBD2 call cannot be checked. This CDR3 has 16 amino acids. Germline V gene lookup returns CDR1 MDHEN and CDR2 SYDVKM. CDR3 protein: CASSLEGGRGAGELFF.

The rearrangement uses TRBV6-4 and TRBJ2-2. CDR1 and CDR2 from the germline V gene are MRHNA and SNTAGT. The CDR3 has 15 residues. The CDR3 reads CASSDGGENTGELFF.

The gene calls are TRBV7-2 and TRBJ2-7; TCRdb designates TRBD1, a call that cannot be tested without DNA. The CDR3 sequence is 15 residues long. Germline V gives CDR1 SGHTA, CDR2 FQGNSA. The CDR3: CASSFYPGQGYEQYF.

This rearrangement joins TRBV4-1 to TRBJ2-2; the D call from TCRdb, TRBD1, cannot be confirmed without DNA. The CDR3 consists of 14 residues. Germline-derived CDR1 and CDR2 are MGHRA and YSYEKL. CDR3 loop: CASREIGGHGELFF.

The chain has TRBV27 and TRBJ2-6; TCRdb picks TRBD2, but there is no DNA to check that call. There are 16 residues in the CDR3. Per the germline V gene, CDR1 is MNHEY and CDR2 is SMNVEV (reference sequence). The chain's CDR3 is CASSFVVGSGANVLTF.

V usage is TRBV7-6 and J usage is TRBJ1-1; TCRdb lists TRBD1, though no DNA is available to test this call. CDR3 length: 14 residues. CDR1 and CDR2 from the germline V gene are SGHVS and FNYEAQ. The chain's CDR3 is CASSLAGVNTEAFF.

The rearrangement links TRBV27 to TRBJ2-7; TCRdb proposes TRBD2, but this gene call is untestable without DNA. Germline values: CDR1 MNHEY, CDR2 SMNVEV (reference sequence). The CDR3 sequence is 15 residues long. The CDR3 reads CASNLAGPSQYEQYF.

This clonotype is called medium-sized based on its frequency. The chain is built from TRBV5-5 and TRBJ1-4; with no DNA, the TCRdb D assignment of TRBD1 cannot be verified. The CDR3 is 16 amino acids. Per germline, CDR1 SGHKS and CDR2 YYEKEE (reference sequence). This CDR3 reads CASSSGKYRTNEKLFF. The full variable domain, rest sourced from reference TRBV5-5 and TRBJ1-4, is DAGVTQSPTHLIKTRGQQVTLRCSPISGHKSVSWYQQVLGQGPQFIFQYYEKEERGRGNFPDRFSARQFPNYSSELNVNALLLGDSALYLCASSSGKYRTNEKLFFGSGTQLSVL.

The genes are TRBV4-3 and TRBJ1-4. The germline V gene has CDR1 LGHNA and CDR2 YSLEER. The length of the CDR3 is 16 residues. The CDR3 is CASSQERSATNEKLFF.

The V and J genes are TRBV4-1 and TRBJ1-4; TCRdb lists TRBD1, though no DNA is available to test this call. There are 16 residues in the CDR3. CDR1 is MGHRA, CDR2 YSYEKL, per germline. The CDR3 is CASSQAIAGENEKLFF.

The CDR3 sequence: CACLVGTPEAFF. The rearrangement joins TRBV30 to TRBJ1-1; the TCRdb call, TRBD1, lacks DNA for checking. The CDR3 has 12 residues. Germline values: CDR1 GTSNPN, CDR2 SVGIG (reference sequence).

The chain has TRBV12-5 and TRBJ2-7; TCRdb proposes TRBD2, but this gene call is untestable without DNA. This CDR3 comprises 14 residues. Germline CDR1 LGHNT, CDR2 FRNRAP. The CDR3 loop reads CASGFSAGLNEQYF.

The chain joins TRBV5-4 to TRBJ2-4; TCRdb's assignment of TRBD2 cannot be checked, as there is no DNA. Germline V gives CDR1 SGHNT, CDR2 YYREEE (reference sequence). This CDR3 contains 16 residues. CDR3 sequence: CASSVGGGGPENIQYF.

The chain carries TRBV29-1 and TRBJ2-7; lacking DNA, the TRBD1 call made by TCRdb goes unchecked. The CDR3 runs to 15 residues. Germline CDR1 is SQVTM and CDR2 is ANQGSEA. The CDR3 spells CSVESGAGTSYEQYF.